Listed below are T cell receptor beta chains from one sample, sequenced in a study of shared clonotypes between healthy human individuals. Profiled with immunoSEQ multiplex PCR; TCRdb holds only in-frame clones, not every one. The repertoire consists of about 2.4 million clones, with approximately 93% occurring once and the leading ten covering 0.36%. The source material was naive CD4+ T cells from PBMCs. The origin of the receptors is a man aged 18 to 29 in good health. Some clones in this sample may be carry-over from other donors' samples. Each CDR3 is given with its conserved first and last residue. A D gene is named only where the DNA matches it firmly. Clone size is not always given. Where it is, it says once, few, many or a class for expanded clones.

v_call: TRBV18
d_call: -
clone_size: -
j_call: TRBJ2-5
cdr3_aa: CASSPIRPQETQYF
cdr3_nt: TGTGCCAGCTCACCTATTCGGCCTCAAGAGACCCAGTACTTC

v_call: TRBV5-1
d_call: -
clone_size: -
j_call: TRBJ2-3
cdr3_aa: CASSDGASTDTQYF
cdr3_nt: TGCGCCAGCAGCGACGGTGCTAGCACAGATACGCAGTATTTT

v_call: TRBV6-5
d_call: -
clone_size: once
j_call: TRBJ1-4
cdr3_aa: CASSYSPSATNEKLFF
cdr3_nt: TGTGCCAGCAGTTACTCTCCGTCTGCAACTAATGAAAAACTGTTTTTT

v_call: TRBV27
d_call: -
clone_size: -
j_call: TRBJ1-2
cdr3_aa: CASSPYNYGYTF
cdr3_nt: TGTGCCAGCAGTCCTTATAACTATGGCTACACCTTC

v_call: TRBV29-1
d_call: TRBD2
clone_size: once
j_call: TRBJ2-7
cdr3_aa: CSVKGLAGEGYEQYF
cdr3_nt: TGCAGCGTGAAGGGACTAGCGGGAGAAGGATACGAGCAGTACTTC

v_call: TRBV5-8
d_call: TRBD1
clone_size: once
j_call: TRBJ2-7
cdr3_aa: CASSPRQGSYYEQYF
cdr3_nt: TGTGCCAGCAGCCCCCGACAGGGGAGCTACTACGAGCAGTACTTC

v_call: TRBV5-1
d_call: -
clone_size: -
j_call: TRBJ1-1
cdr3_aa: CASSLGIDWWNTEAFF
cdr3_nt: TGCGCCAGCAGCTTGGGGATCGACTGGTGGAACACTGAAGCTTTCTTT

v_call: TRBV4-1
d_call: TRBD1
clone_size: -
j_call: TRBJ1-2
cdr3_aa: CASSQGGQAAYGYTF
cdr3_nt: TGCGCCAGCAGCCAAGGGGGACAGGCAGCCTATGGCTACACCTTC

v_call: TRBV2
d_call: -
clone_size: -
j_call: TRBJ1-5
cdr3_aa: CASNRGSGQPQHF
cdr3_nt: TGTGCCAGCAATCGGGGCTCTGGACAGCCCCAGCATTTT

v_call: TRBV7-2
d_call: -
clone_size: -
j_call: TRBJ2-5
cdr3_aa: CASSTRPLRGRYQETQYF
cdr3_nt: TGTGCCAGCAGCACCCGTCCCCTACGGGGAAGGTACCAAGAGACCCAGTACTTC

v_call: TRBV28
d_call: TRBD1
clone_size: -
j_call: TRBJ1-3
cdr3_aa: CASSLRRGQGGGNTIYF
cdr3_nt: TGTGCCAGCAGTTTAAGGAGGGGACAGGGGGGAGGAAACACCATATATTTT

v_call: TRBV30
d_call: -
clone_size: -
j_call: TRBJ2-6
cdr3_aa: CAWSGRISGANVLTF
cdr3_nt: TGTGCCTGGTCGGGACGGATCTCTGGGGCCAACGTCCTGACTTTC

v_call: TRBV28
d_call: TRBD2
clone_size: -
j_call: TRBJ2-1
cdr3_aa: CASSLSAGVYNEQFF
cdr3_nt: TGTGCCAGCAGTTTATCAGCGGGAGTTTACAATGAGCAGTTCTTC

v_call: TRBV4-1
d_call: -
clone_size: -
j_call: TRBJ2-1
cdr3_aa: CASSRLPPSSYNEQFF
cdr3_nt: TGCGCCAGCAGCCGACTCCCACCGAGCTCCTACAATGAGCAGTTCTTC

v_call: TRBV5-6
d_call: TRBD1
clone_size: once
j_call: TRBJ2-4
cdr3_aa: CASSSVDRENIQYF
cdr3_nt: TGTGCCAGCAGCTCGGTGGACAGGGAAAACATTCAGTACTTC

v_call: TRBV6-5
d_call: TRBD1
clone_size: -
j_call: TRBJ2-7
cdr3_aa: CASRDRDEQYF
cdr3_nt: TGTGCCAGCAGGGACAGGGACGAGCAGTACTTC

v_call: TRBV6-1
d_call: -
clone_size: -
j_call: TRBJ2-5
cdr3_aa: CASSPGATGTQYF
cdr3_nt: TGTGCCAGCAGTCCCGGGGCCACGGGGACCCAGTACTTC